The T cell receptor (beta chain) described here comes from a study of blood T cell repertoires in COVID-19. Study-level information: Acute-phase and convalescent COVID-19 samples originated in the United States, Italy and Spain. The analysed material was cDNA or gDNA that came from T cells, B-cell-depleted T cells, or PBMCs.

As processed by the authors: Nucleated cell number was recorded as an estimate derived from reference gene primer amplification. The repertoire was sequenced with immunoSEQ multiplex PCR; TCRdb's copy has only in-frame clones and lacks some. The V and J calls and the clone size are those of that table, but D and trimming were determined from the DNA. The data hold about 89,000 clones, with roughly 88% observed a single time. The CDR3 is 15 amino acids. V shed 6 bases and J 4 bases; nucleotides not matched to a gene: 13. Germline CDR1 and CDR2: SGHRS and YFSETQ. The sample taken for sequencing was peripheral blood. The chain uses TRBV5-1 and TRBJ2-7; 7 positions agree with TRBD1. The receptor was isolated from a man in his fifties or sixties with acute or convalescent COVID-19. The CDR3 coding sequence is TGCGCCAGCACCCGCCTCCCGACAGGGAATTACGAGCAGTACTTC. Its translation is CASTRLPTGNYEQYF.